Listed below are T cell receptor beta chains from one sample, sequenced in a study of cytomegalovirus exposure and HLA in healthy donors. Sequencing was performed with immunoSEQ multiplex PCR; in TCRdb, only in-frame clones are kept and a portion is missing. The sample yields fewer than 200,000 clones, roughly three quarters seen once. The sequencing sample was made of PBMCs. These receptors all come from a man younger than 35 in good health and CMV-seropositive. The CDR3 runs from the conserved cysteine through the conserved F or W. Each record gives: D gene, J gene, V gene, CDR3 protein, CDR3 DNA. A D gene is named only where the DNA matches it firmly.

-	TRBJ2-5	TRBV9	CASSRAPLEGETQYF	TGTGCCAGCAGTCGGGCCCCCCTAGAGGGAGAGACCCAGTACTTC
-	TRBJ1-1	TRBV11-2	CASNPHANTEAFF	TGTGCCAGCAACCCACACGCAAACACTGAAGCTTTCTTT
TRBD1	TRBJ2-6	TRBV4-2	CASSQGRTGGTGANGLTF	TGTGCCAGCAGCCAGGGGCGAACAGGGGGCACTGGGGCCAACGGCCTGACTTTC
-	TRBJ1-1	TRBV6-1	CASSKGGDTEAFF	TGTGCCAGCAGCAAGGGGGGGGACACTGAAGCTTTCTTT
TRBD1	TRBJ1-2	TRBV6-1	CASSVTGVGYGYTF	TGTGCCAGCAGCGTAACAGGGGTGGGCTATGGCTACACCTTC
TRBD1	TRBJ2-7	TRBV5-1	CASSSQGERYYEQYF	TGCGCCAGCAGCTCGCAGGGGGAGCGATACTACGAGCAGTACTTC
TRBD2	TRBJ2-2	TRBV6-4	CASSSGLAENTGELFF	TGTGCCAGCAGTTCCGGACTAGCGGAAAACACCGGGGAGCTGTTTTTT
-	TRBJ2-7	TRBV5-1	CASSYPTGSSSYEQYF	TGCGCCAGCAGCTATCCGACAGGATCGAGCTCCTACGAGCAGTACTTC
-	TRBJ2-6	TRBV5-1	CASSLGDTGANVLTF	TGCGCCAGCAGCTTAGGGGATACTGGGGCCAACGTCCTGACTTTC
TRBD2	TRBJ2-1	TRBV4-3	CASSHERGGYYNEQFF	TGCGCCAGCAGCCACGAGCGGGGGGGCTACTACAATGAGCAGTTCTTC
-	TRBJ2-1	TRBV19	CASSTGLEQFF	TGTGCCAGTAGTACCGGACTTGAGCAGTTCTTC
TRBD1	TRBJ1-2	TRBV4-2	CASSVTGAGYGYTF	TGTGCCAGCAGCGTCACAGGGGCTGGTTATGGCTACACCTTC
TRBD1	TRBJ2-7	TRBV11-1	CASSLEGQGFHEQYF	TGTGCCAGCAGCTTAGAGGGACAGGGCTTCCACGAGCAGTACTTC
TRBD2	TRBJ2-3	TRBV11-1	CASSHLRTSGGVADTQYF	TGTGCCAGCAGCCACCTACGGACTAGCGGGGGAGTGGCAGATACGCAGTATTTT
-	TRBJ1-5	TRBV7-2	CASSLGARLNQPQHF	TGTGCCAGCAGCTTAGGGGCAAGGCTCAATCAGCCCCAGCATTTT